The 31 T cell receptor beta chains below were found in one sample sequenced in a study of shared clonotypes between healthy human individuals. Profiling relied on immunoSEQ multiplex PCR, and the TCRdb table lists in-frame clones only, not all of them. The sample has over a million clones, about 76% seen once; the top ten hold roughly 1.4%. The source material was memory CD4+ T cells sorted from blood. Subset here: CD45RA-negative fraction. Receptors were obtained from a man aged 18 to 35 in good health.

The chain carries TRBV9 and TRBJ2-3; a weak D match, TRBD1 (6 bases). The germline CDR1 and CDR2 sequences are SGDLS and YYNGEE. V was shortened by 3 bases and J by 4 bases, with 9 bases between the two germline ends. The length of the CDR3 is 13 residues. CDR3 loop: CASSEGHADTQYF. As DNA, the CDR3 is TGTGCCAGCAGCGAGGGACATGCAGATACGCAGTATTTT.

Remarks on this clone: Distinct nucleotide sequences in the sample also encode this CDR3. Here the CDR3 DNA reads TGTGCCAGTAGTTTGACAGGGAACACTGAAGCTTTCTTT. Its translation is CASSLTGNTEAFF. The genes are TRBV19 and TRBJ1-1; perhaps TRBD1 as D (6 bases). V was cut by 5 bases and J by 1 base, with 8 bases left in between. The CDR3 has 13 amino acids. CDR1 and CDR2 (germline): LNHDA, SQIVND (reference sequence).

This clone was detected a few times. The rearrangement joins TRBV7-2 to TRBJ1-3; D gene uncertain. CDR1 and CDR2 (germline): SGHTA, FQGNSA. This CDR3 comprises 15 residues. V was cut by 1 base and J by 1 base, with 8 bases left in between. CDR3 sequence (DNA): TGTGCCAGCAGCTTAGATAAGGGATCTGGAAACACCATATATTTT. Protein sequence: CASSLDKGSGNTIYF.

This chain uses TRBV25-1 with TRBJ2-4, with D perhaps TRBD1 or TRBD2 (5 bases each). Germline V gene sequence: CDR1 MGHDK, CDR2 SYGVNS. The V gene lost 7 bases and the J gene lost 11 bases, with 12 bases spanning the gap. The CDR3 has 11 residues. The DNA of the CDR3 is TGTGCCAGCAATGTGGGGGAAGTTCAGTACTTC. Residues: CASNVGEVQYF.

The chain employs TRBV30 and TRBJ1-5; D is unresolved. Germline CDR1 is GTSNPN and CDR2 is SVGIG (reference sequence). Trimming pared 2 bases from V and 3 bases from J, leaving 8 bases between. This CDR3 is 13 amino acids long. CDR3 sequence (DNA): TGTGCCTGGAGTCAGGACCCCAATCAGCCCCAGCATTTT. This translates into CAWSQDPNQPQHF.

The chain employs TRBV30 and TRBJ2-7, with D hard to call. The CDR3 is 10 amino acids. The ends were cut back, 1 base at V and 5 bases at J, with 3 bases in the middle. The germline V gene has CDR1 GTSNPN and CDR2 SVGIG (reference sequence). The DNA of the CDR3 is TGTGCCTGGAGTGGTAACGAGCAGTACTTC. As protein: CAWSGNEQYF. Based on the CDR3 plus reference TRBV30 and TRBJ2-7, the full variable domain is SQTIHQWPATLVQPVGSPLSLECTVEGTSNPNLYWYRQAAGRGLQLLFYSVGIGQISSEVPQNLSASRPQDRQFILSSKKLLLSDSGFYLCAWSGNEQYFGPGTRLTVT.

This clone was recorded a few times. The same CDR3 can be traced to other DNA sequences in this sample. This chain uses TRBV5-4 with TRBJ2-7; 9 bases map to TRBD1. CDR1 SGHNT and CDR2 YYREEE come from the germline V gene (reference sequence). The CDR3 is made up of 15 amino acids. With 0 bases clipped from V and 1 base from J, the junction kept 2 bases outside the gene matches. For the CDR3, the DNA is TGTGCCAGCAGCTTGGGACAGGGGGGGTCCTACGAGCAGTACTTC. Translating it yields CASSLGQGGSYEQYF. The complete variable domain, with remaining parts taken from reference TRBV5-4 and TRBJ2-7, reads ETGVTQSPTHLIKTRGQQVTLRCSSQSGHNTVSWYQQALGQGPQFIFQYYREEENGRGNFPPRFSGLQFPNYSSELNVNALELDDSALYLCASSLGQGGSYEQYFGPGTRLTVT.

The rearrangement links TRBV6-1 to TRBJ1-4; tentatively, D is TRBD1 (6 bases). The germline V gene has CDR1 MNHNS and CDR2 SASEGT. V gave up 2 bases and J gave up 1 base, with 8 bases separating them. This CDR3 comprises 15 residues. Written as DNA, the CDR3 is TGTGCCAGCAGTGAATTCAGGGGAACTAATGAAAAACTGTTTTTT. Amino acids: CASSEFRGTNEKLFF.

The CDR3 DNA reads as TGTGCTAGTAGGGGGGACTCCAGCAATCAGCCCCAGCATTTT. This gives the protein CASRGDSSNQPQHF. The chain joins TRBV12-5 to TRBJ1-5, with TRBD1 as a possible D gene (6 bases). V was pared by 8 bases and J by 1 base, with 12 bases between. The CDR3 runs 14 residues. Per germline, CDR1 LGHNT and CDR2 FRNRAP.

Concerning this clone: At one boundary the junction diverges from the germline segment, which might be a read error. V is TRBV29-1 and J is TRBJ2-5, with D hard to call. The V gene's germline CDR1 is SQVTM and CDR2 ANQGSEA. This CDR3 has 13 amino acids. The CDR3 nucleotides are TGCAGCGTTGATGCTGGCAGCCTCGAGACCCAGCACTTC. Amino acids: CSVDAGSLETQHF.

The chain recombines TRBV6-1 with TRBJ1-2; TRBD1 aligns across 10 bases. CDR3 size: 14 residues. The V gene end was trimmed by 7 bases and the J gene end by 8 bases; junction bases not matched to a gene: 10. The V gene's germline CDR1 is MNHNS and CDR2 SASEGT. The CDR3 protein is CASTMGTGAGGYTF. As DNA, the CDR3 is TGTGCCAGCACCATGGGGACAGGGGCGGGCGGCTACACCTTC.

V gene TRBV7-2 combines with J gene TRBJ1-2; TRBD1 agrees at 9 bases. CDR3 length: 16 amino acids. Germline V gene data show CDR1 as SGHTA and CDR2 as FQGNSA. Trimming cost V 3 bases and J 7 bases; bases outside gene matches: 12. CDR3 region: CASSLPSGTGLSGYTF. The CDR3 nucleotides are TGTGCCAGCAGCTTGCCTTCCGGGACAGGGTTGTCTGGCTACACCTTC.

This chain connects TRBV6-1 to TRBJ1-2; perhaps TRBD1 as D (6 bases). Trimming cost V 6 bases and J 4 bases, with 15 bases left between them. The CDR3 is 14 amino acids. Germline-derived CDR1 and CDR2 are MNHNS and SASEGT. CDR3 bases: TGTGCCAGCAGGATCCAAGCGGGGGCCTATGGCTACACCTTC. It is translated as CASRIQAGAYGYTF.

V gene TRBV7-9 combines with J gene TRBJ2-1; either TRBD1 or TRBD2 may fit D (5 bases each). This CDR3 contains 14 residues. Germline lookup yields CDR1 SEHNR and CDR2 FQNEAQ (reference sequence). The germline V and J ends were trimmed by 3 bases and 6 bases, with 12 bases remaining between them. The CDR3 loop is CASSLAGTTNEQFF. For the CDR3, the DNA is TGTGCCAGCAGCTTGGCCGGGACCACCAATGAGCAGTTCTTC.

The V call is TRBV6-1, the J call TRBJ2-7; D might be TRBD1 (5 bases). V gave up 8 bases and J gave up 2 bases, with 13 bases separating them. Germline CDR1 MNHNS, CDR2 SASEGT. This CDR3 comprises 13 residues. The CDR3 nucleotides are TGTGCCAGCCACCCAGGGAAGGCCTACGAGCAGTACTTC. Translation: CASHPGKAYEQYF.

Here the CDR3 DNA reads TGCGCCAGCAGCCGGAAAAGGGACAGCTTTAGCAATCAGCCCCAGCATTTT. This encodes CASSRKRDSFSNQPQHF. The V and J genes are TRBV4-1 and TRBJ1-5; 7 bases agree with TRBD1. The germline V gene has CDR1 MGHRA and CDR2 YSYEKL. Trimming cost V 4 bases and J 0 bases; bases outside gene matches: 9. This CDR3 region has 17 residues.

V is TRBV19 and J is TRBJ1-2; D not resolved. The CDR3 runs to 14 residues. Trimming cost V 1 base and J 4 bases, with 10 bases left between them. Germline values: CDR1 LNHDA, CDR2 SQIVND (reference sequence). The DNA of the CDR3 is TGTGCCAGTAGTATAGGCGGCAGTATCTATGGCTACACCTTC. Translated: CASSIGGSIYGYTF.

The chain couples TRBV19 to TRBJ2-1; 8 nucleotides match TRBD2. V trimming: 5 bases; J trimming: 8 bases; junction bases outside the gene matches: 14. This CDR3 has 16 amino acids. The germline gives CDR1 LNHDA, CDR2 SQIVND (reference sequence). CDR3 coding DNA: TGTGCCAGTAGTGCCGGTAGAAGCGGGAGAAATGATGAGCAGTTCTTC. Translated, it gives CASSAGRSGRNDEQFF.

The V call is TRBV30, the J call TRBJ2-1; the D is unclear. Trimming left V 0 bases short and J 10 bases short, with 7 bases between. The CDR3 sequence is 11 residues long. Looked up from germline, CDR1 is GTSNPN and CDR2 is SVGIG (reference sequence). The CDR3 DNA reads as TGTGCCTGGAGTGTATTGTTAGAGCAGTTCTTC. This sequence encodes CAWSVLLEQFF. The whole variable domain, filled in from reference TRBV30 and TRBJ2-1, reads SQTIHQWPATLVQPVGSPLSLECTVEGTSNPNLYWYRQAAGRGLQLLFYSVGIGQISSEVPQNLSASRPQDRQFILSSKKLLLSDSGFYLCAWSVLLEQFFGPGTRLTVL.

The gene calls are TRBV18 and TRBJ1-1; D possibly corresponds to TRBD1 (6 bases). V lost 3 bases, J lost 1 base, and 12 bases lay in between. Germline CDR1 is KGHSH and CDR2 is LQKENI. The CDR3 contains 15 residues. The CDR3 DNA is TGTGCCAGCTCACCGCCACGGGGGGCGAACACTGAAGCTTTCTTT. Protein product: CASSPPRGANTEAFF. The variable domain in full, completed from reference TRBV18 and TRBJ1-1, reads NAGVMQNPRHLVRRRGQEARLRCSPMKGHSHVYWYRQLPEEGLKFMVYLQKENIIDESGMPKERFSAEFPKEGPSILRIQQVVRGDSAAYFCASSPPRGANTEAFFGQGTRLTVV.

The chain joins TRBV30 to TRBJ2-5, with TRBD2 identical over 13 bases. The CDR3 is 15 residues long. The V gene's germline CDR1 is GTSNPN and CDR2 SVGIG (reference sequence). The J segment lost 5 bases and the V segment lost 3 bases, leaving 6 bases of the junction unmatched. Here the CDR3 reads CAWSPRGLAGETQYF. Written as DNA, the CDR3 is TGTGCCTGGAGCCCTAGGGGACTAGCGGGGGAGACCCAGTACTTC.

The V call is TRBV7-3, the J call TRBJ1-5; TRBD1 agrees at 8 bases. This CDR3 has 19 amino acids. The germline CDR1 and CDR2 sequences are SGHTA and FQGTGA. Unmatched junction bases numbered 11, after V lost 0 bases and J lost 1 base. DNA of the CDR3: TGTGCCAGCAGCTTAACAGGACAGGGAGGGAAAGGAAGCAATCAGCCCCAGCATTTT. Translation gives CASSLTGQGGKGSNQPQHF. Using reference TRBV7-3 and TRBJ1-5 for the parts outside the CDR3, the full variable domain is GAGVSQTPSNKVTEKGKYVELRCDPISGHTALYWYRQSLGQGPEFLIYFQGTGAADDSGLPNDRFFAVRPEGSVSTLKIQRTERGDSAVYLCASSLTGQGGKGSNQPQHFGDGTRLSIL.

The genes are TRBV7-2 and TRBJ1-5; D is undetermined. Germline CDR1 is SGHTA and CDR2 is FQGNSA. V dropped 1 base and J dropped 4 bases, with 5 bases sitting between them. This CDR3 spans 13 amino acids. CDR3 sequence reads: CASSLVVNQPQHF. Written as DNA, the CDR3 is TGTGCCAGCAGCTTAGTGGTGAATCAGCCCCAGCATTTT.

This chain links TRBV5-4 with TRBJ2-5; D is undetermined. Germline CDR1 is SGHNT and CDR2 is YYREEE (reference sequence). V was pared by 3 bases and J by 5 bases, with 11 bases between. CDR3 size: 13 residues. CDR3 bases: TGTGCCAGCAGCTATCGGCCCCAGGAGACCCAGTACTTC. This codes for CASSYRPQETQYF.

This clone was counted at least ten times. The chain recombines TRBV10-3 with TRBJ1-6, with 7 bases fitting TRBD1. The CDR3 consists of 14 residues. The germline V gene encodes CDR1 ENHRY and CDR2 SYGVKD. V gave up 6 bases and J gave up 5 bases; unmatched junction bases: 4. CDR3 protein: CAISPGTDNSPLHF. CDR3 nucleotide sequence: TGTGCCATCAGCCCAGGGACAGATAATTCACCCCTCCACTTT.

In regard to this clone: Other DNA sequences in the sample encode the same CDR3. The chain has TRBV30 and TRBJ2-2, with unresolved D. The germline V gene encodes CDR1 GTSNPN and CDR2 SVGIG (reference sequence). V dropped 3 bases and J dropped 1 base, with 3 bases sitting between them. The CDR3 extends over 12 amino acids. The CDR3 DNA reads as TGTGCCTGGAGGCTGAACACCGGGGAGCTGTTTTTT. Translation gives CAWRLNTGELFF.

This clone was found a few times. The gene calls are TRBV5-6 and TRBJ2-7; 7 bases align to TRBD1. V lost 4 bases to trimming and J lost 5 bases; unmatched junction nucleotides: 18. Germline assignment: CDR1 SGHDT and CDR2 YYEEEE. CDR3 length: 17 amino acids. DNA of the CDR3: TGTGCCAGCAGCCGCCGAGTGGCACAGGGGATACTCCACGAGCAGTACTTC. It encodes CASSRRVAQGILHEQYF.

The V call is TRBV11-3, the J call TRBJ2-5, with D tentatively TRBD1 (5 bases). This CDR3 is 15 amino acids long. V lost 5 bases to trimming and J lost 5 bases, with 18 bases between them. Germline V gene lookup returns CDR1 SGHNT and CDR2 YENEEA. The CDR3 nucleotides read TGTGCCAGCAGCCCGAATGACTTGAAGGGGGAGACCCAGTACTTC. This codes for CASSPNDLKGETQYF.

J is TRBJ1-2 and V is TRBV5-6, with 9 bases that match TRBD1. Per germline, CDR1 SGHDT and CDR2 YYEEEE. V lost 0 bases, J lost 0 bases, and 3 bases stayed unmatched. The CDR3 runs 16 residues. The CDR3 region is CASSLGGTGTNYGYTF. The CDR3 nucleotides read TGTGCCAGCAGCTTGGGCGGGACAGGGACTAACTATGGCTACACCTTC.

The chain combines TRBV11-2 with TRBJ2-7, with D uncertain. Trimming left V 0 bases short and J 1 base short, with 7 bases between. The germline V gene encodes CDR1 SGHAT and CDR2 FQNNGV. This CDR3 has 14 residues. The CDR3 nucleotides read TGTGCCAGCAGCTTAGAAATCGTATCCTACGAGCAGTACTTC. This encodes CASSLEIVSYEQYF.

V usage is TRBV12-5 and J usage is TRBJ1-5; tentatively, D is TRBD1 (6 bases). The CDR3 extends over 18 amino acids. Germline V gene data show CDR1 as LGHNT and CDR2 as FRNRAP. With 0 bases removed from V and 4 bases from J, the gap between germline ends came to 19 bases. The CDR3 spells CASGLVLGLGQRNQPQHF. The CDR3 DNA reads TGTGCTAGTGGTTTGGTACTTGGTTTGGGACAAAGGAATCAGCCCCAGCATTTT.